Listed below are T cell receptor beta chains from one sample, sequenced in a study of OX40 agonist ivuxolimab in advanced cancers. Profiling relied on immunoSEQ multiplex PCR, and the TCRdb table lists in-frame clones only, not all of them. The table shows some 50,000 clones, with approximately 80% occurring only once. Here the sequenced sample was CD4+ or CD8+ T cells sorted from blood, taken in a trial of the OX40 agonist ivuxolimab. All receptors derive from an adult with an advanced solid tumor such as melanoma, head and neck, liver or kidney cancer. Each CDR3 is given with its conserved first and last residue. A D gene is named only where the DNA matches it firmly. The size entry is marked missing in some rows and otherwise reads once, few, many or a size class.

cdr3_nt: TGTGCCAGCAGTCCTAATGGGATCTCCTATGGCTACACCTTC; cdr3_aa: CASSPNGISYGYTF; clone_size: .; d_call: .; j_call: TRBJ1-2; v_call: TRBV7-9
cdr3_nt: TGCAGCGCTCAGGGGGCCCTCGCGTACAATGAGCAGTTCTTC; cdr3_aa: CSAQGALAYNEQFF; clone_size: .; d_call: TRBD1; j_call: TRBJ2-1; v_call: TRBV29-1
cdr3_nt: TGTGCCAGCAGTGTCTCCGGGACTAGCGGGGGGGGTAGTACAGATACGCAGTATTTT; cdr3_aa: CASSVSGTSGGGSTDTQYF; clone_size: many; d_call: TRBD2; j_call: TRBJ2-3; v_call: TRBV27
cdr3_nt: TGTGCCAGCAGGTTACAGGGGTTCGGAAACACCATATATTTT; cdr3_aa: CASRLQGFGNTIYF; clone_size: .; d_call: TRBD1; j_call: TRBJ1-3; v_call: TRBV28
cdr3_nt: TGTGCCGAGGAGGCTCCGAACACCGGGGAGCTGTTTTTT; cdr3_aa: CAEEAPNTGELFF; clone_size: few; d_call: .; j_call: TRBJ2-2; v_call: TRBV6-1
cdr3_nt: TGTGCCAGCAGCCAAACGCTAGCGAAAGTCCCCGGGGAGCTGTTTTTT; cdr3_aa: CASSQTLAKVPGELFF; clone_size: .; d_call: .; j_call: TRBJ2-2; v_call: TRBV14
cdr3_nt: TGTGCCAGCAGCTTTACTGGTAGTGAAAAACTGTTTTTT; cdr3_aa: CASSFTGSEKLFF; clone_size: .; d_call: .; j_call: TRBJ1-4; v_call: TRBV11-2
cdr3_nt: TGTGCCAGCAGTTCGGCCATCTTCTACGAGCAGTACTTC; cdr3_aa: CASSSAIFYEQYF; clone_size: few; d_call: .; j_call: TRBJ2-7; v_call: TRBV27
cdr3_nt: TGTGCCAGCAGTTTATATCTATACAATGAGCAGTTCTTC; cdr3_aa: CASSLYLYNEQFF; clone_size: .; d_call: .; j_call: TRBJ2-1; v_call: TRBV27
cdr3_nt: TGTGCCGTCAAGGTAGCGGGAGCTCAGTACGAGCAGTACTTC; cdr3_aa: CAVKVAGAQYEQYF; clone_size: .; d_call: TRBD2; j_call: TRBJ2-7; v_call: TRBV7-2
cdr3_nt: TGTGCCAGCAGCGGACAGGGGGCCAGTACTGGTAATGGCTACACCTTC; cdr3_aa: CASSGQGASTGNGYTF; clone_size: .; d_call: TRBD1; j_call: TRBJ1-2; v_call: TRBV6-6
cdr3_nt: TGTGCCGGAGGACGGACTAATGAAAAACTGTTTTTT; cdr3_aa: CAGGRTNEKLFF; clone_size: .; d_call: .; j_call: TRBJ1-4; v_call: TRBV30
cdr3_nt: TGTGCCAGCAGTCTCCTCGCCGCCGGAACTGGGGCCAACGTCCTGACTTTC; cdr3_aa: CASSLLAAGTGANVLTF; clone_size: .; d_call: .; j_call: TRBJ2-6; v_call: TRBV27
cdr3_nt: TGTGCCAGCAGCTTAGATGGTCCTCTGGATACGCAGTATTTT; cdr3_aa: CASSLDGPLDTQYF; clone_size: .; d_call: .; j_call: TRBJ2-3; v_call: TRBV11-2
cdr3_nt: TGCGCCAGCAGTGATTCGAGAGAAGGCTACACCTTC; cdr3_aa: CASSDSREGYTF; clone_size: .; d_call: .; j_call: TRBJ1-2; v_call: TRBV10-1
cdr3_nt: TGTGCCAGCAGCTTAGGCGGCGATGAGCAGTTCTTC; cdr3_aa: CASSLGGDEQFF; clone_size: .; d_call: .; j_call: TRBJ2-1; v_call: TRBV11-2
cdr3_nt: TGTGCCAGCAGCCTAGTTCCCCAAGAGACCCAGTACTTC; cdr3_aa: CASSLVPQETQYF; clone_size: .; d_call: .; j_call: TRBJ2-5; v_call: TRBV7-2
cdr3_nt: TGTGCCAGCAGCTTAGATCCCGATGAGCAGTTCTTC; cdr3_aa: CASSLDPDEQFF; clone_size: once; d_call: .; j_call: TRBJ2-1; v_call: TRBV7-9
cdr3_nt: TGTGCCAGCAGCCCGGGTAGCGGGAGGTTAGAGACCCAGTACTTC; cdr3_aa: CASSPGSGRLETQYF; clone_size: .; d_call: TRBD2; j_call: TRBJ2-5; v_call: TRBV9
cdr3_nt: TGTGCCACCAGCGAGGAGGCTAGCGGGGTAAAGACCCAGTACTTC; cdr3_aa: CATSEEASGVKTQYF; clone_size: .; d_call: TRBD2; j_call: TRBJ2-5; v_call: TRBV15
cdr3_nt: TGTGCCAGCAGCTACCAGGGGAGGAACACTGAAGCTTTCTTT; cdr3_aa: CASSYQGRNTEAFF; clone_size: .; d_call: .; j_call: TRBJ1-1; v_call: TRBV27
cdr3_nt: TGTGCCAGTCAAACAGGGGGCACACCCCTCCACTTT; cdr3_aa: CASQTGGTPLHF; clone_size: few; d_call: TRBD1; j_call: TRBJ1-6; v_call: TRBV27
cdr3_nt: TGTGCCAGCCTGACAGATGCGAACACCGGGGAGCTGTTTTTT; cdr3_aa: CASLTDANTGELFF; clone_size: .; d_call: .; j_call: TRBJ2-2; v_call: TRBV28
cdr3_nt: TGTGCCAGCTACGACAGACAAGAGACCCAGTACTTC; cdr3_aa: CASYDRQETQYF; clone_size: .; d_call: .; j_call: TRBJ2-5; v_call: TRBV25-1
cdr3_nt: TGTGCCACCAGCGACGCGTACGAGCAGTACTTC; cdr3_aa: CATSDAYEQYF; clone_size: once; d_call: .; j_call: TRBJ2-7; v_call: TRBV15
cdr3_nt: TGTGCCAGCAGTCCAGGGTTAAGGAACACTGAAGCTTTCTTT; cdr3_aa: CASSPGLRNTEAFF; clone_size: .; d_call: .; j_call: TRBJ1-1; v_call: TRBV11-2
cdr3_nt: TGTGCCAGCAGTTTAATGAACACTGAAGCTTTCTTT; cdr3_aa: CASSLMNTEAFF; clone_size: .; d_call: .; j_call: TRBJ1-1; v_call: TRBV28
cdr3_nt: TGTGCCAGCAGCCTGACTAGCGGGGCGAATGAGCAGTTCTTC; cdr3_aa: CASSLTSGANEQFF; clone_size: .; d_call: TRBD2; j_call: TRBJ2-1; v_call: TRBV7-9
cdr3_nt: TGTGCCAGCAGCCCGATCGGACAGGGTTACAATGAGCAGTTCTTC; cdr3_aa: CASSPIGQGYNEQFF; clone_size: .; d_call: TRBD1; j_call: TRBJ2-1; v_call: TRBV2
cdr3_nt: TGTGCCAGCAAGCGGGAGCTGACCTACAATGAGCAGTTCTTC; cdr3_aa: CASKRELTYNEQFF; clone_size: .; d_call: TRBD2; j_call: TRBJ2-1; v_call: TRBV6-1
cdr3_nt: TGTGCCAGCAGTCTCTCTTTGAATCAGCCCCAGCATTTT; cdr3_aa: CASSLSLNQPQHF; clone_size: .; d_call: .; j_call: TRBJ1-5; v_call: TRBV27
cdr3_nt: TGTGCCAGCAGTCGCATCCGGGAGCCTCCTAATGAAAAACTGTTTTTT; cdr3_aa: CASSRIREPPNEKLFF; clone_size: .; d_call: .; j_call: TRBJ1-4; v_call: TRBV28
cdr3_nt: TGCGCCAGCAGCTTGGTGCCGGGGGACGAGCAGTACTTC; cdr3_aa: CASSLVPGDEQYF; clone_size: .; d_call: .; j_call: TRBJ2-7; v_call: TRBV5-1
cdr3_nt: TGTGCCAGCAGCGCACCGAGTCAGGGTTTTGAGACAGATACGCAGTATTTT; cdr3_aa: CASSAPSQGFETDTQYF; clone_size: .; d_call: .; j_call: TRBJ2-3; v_call: TRBV7-9
cdr3_nt: TGTGCCAGCAGCTTACAGGACGATTCCTACGAGCAGTACTTC; cdr3_aa: CASSLQDDSYEQYF; clone_size: .; d_call: .; j_call: TRBJ2-7; v_call: TRBV5-6
cdr3_nt: TGTGCCAGCAGCTCCCTGGGACCTTCAGATACGCAGTATTTT; cdr3_aa: CASSSLGPSDTQYF; clone_size: few; d_call: .; j_call: TRBJ2-3; v_call: TRBV7-6
cdr3_nt: TGCGCCAGCAGCCAAGAGGGAGGGTACGGCAATCAGCCCCAGCATTTT; cdr3_aa: CASSQEGGYGNQPQHF; clone_size: few; d_call: .; j_call: TRBJ1-5; v_call: TRBV4-1
cdr3_nt: TGCGCCAGCAGTGACGACGGGATGATCTACAATGAGCAGTTCTTC; cdr3_aa: CASSDDGMIYNEQFF; clone_size: once; d_call: .; j_call: TRBJ2-1; v_call: TRBV10-2
cdr3_nt: TGTGCCAGCAGCCCAACTAGCGGGACAGAGGTGGAGACCCAGTACTTC; cdr3_aa: CASSPTSGTEVETQYF; clone_size: once; d_call: TRBD2; j_call: TRBJ2-5; v_call: TRBV7-9
cdr3_nt: TGTGCCAGCAGCTTCCGGGGAGGTGCCGGGGAGCTGTTTTTT; cdr3_aa: CASSFRGGAGELFF; clone_size: .; d_call: .; j_call: TRBJ2-2; v_call: TRBV5-4
cdr3_nt: TGTGCCAGCAGCTCTACAGGGGGCACCTACGAGCAGTACTTC; cdr3_aa: CASSSTGGTYEQYF; clone_size: many; d_call: TRBD1; j_call: TRBJ2-7; v_call: TRBV5-4
cdr3_nt: TGTGCCAGCAGCCAAGATCGAGCCAGTGTGACAGATACGCAGTATTTT; cdr3_aa: CASSQDRASVTDTQYF; clone_size: .; d_call: .; j_call: TRBJ2-3; v_call: TRBV14
cdr3_nt: TGTGCCAGCAGCTTTCAGGGGCGGATGAACACTGAAGCTTTCTTT; cdr3_aa: CASSFQGRMNTEAFF; clone_size: .; d_call: .; j_call: TRBJ1-1; v_call: TRBV11-1
cdr3_nt: TGCGCCAGCAGCCAAGATTGGAACACTGAAGCTTTCTTT; cdr3_aa: CASSQDWNTEAFF; clone_size: .; d_call: .; j_call: TRBJ1-1; v_call: TRBV4-3
cdr3_nt: TGTGCCAGCAGTTACTCGAACGAAAACACCGGGGAGCTGTTTTTT; cdr3_aa: CASSYSNENTGELFF; clone_size: .; d_call: .; j_call: TRBJ2-2; v_call: TRBV6-5
cdr3_nt: TGTGCCAGCAGTATAACAACCGGGGAGCTGTTTTTT; cdr3_aa: CASSITTGELFF; clone_size: .; d_call: .; j_call: TRBJ2-2; v_call: TRBV6-5
cdr3_nt: TGCGCCAGCAGCCAAGATTGGACAGGCATCAGCTACGAGCAGTACTTC; cdr3_aa: CASSQDWTGISYEQYF; clone_size: .; d_call: TRBD1; j_call: TRBJ2-7; v_call: TRBV4-3
cdr3_nt: TGTGCCAGCAGCCCCGTGGGGGGAGGGGGCACCGGGGAGCTGTTTTTT; cdr3_aa: CASSPVGGGGTGELFF; clone_size: .; d_call: .; j_call: TRBJ2-2; v_call: TRBV9
cdr3_nt: TGTGCCAGCAGCCAAGATAGGGCGGGTGGCTACACCTTC; cdr3_aa: CASSQDRAGGYTF; clone_size: .; d_call: .; j_call: TRBJ1-2; v_call: TRBV14
cdr3_nt: TGCGCCAAGGACCGATCGAGCTCCTATAATTCACCCCTCCACTTT; cdr3_aa: CAKDRSSSYNSPLHF; clone_size: .; d_call: .; j_call: TRBJ1-6; v_call: TRBV5-1
cdr3_nt: TGTGCCAGCAGCCGGGACGATGGGGAGACCCAGTACTTC; cdr3_aa: CASSRDDGETQYF; clone_size: .; d_call: .; j_call: TRBJ2-5; v_call: TRBV5-6
cdr3_nt: TGTGCCAGTAGTAGGGGAAAGGGGCTGAAAAACATTCAGTACTTC; cdr3_aa: CASSRGKGLKNIQYF; clone_size: .; d_call: .; j_call: TRBJ2-4; v_call: TRBV19
cdr3_nt: TGTGCCAGCAGTTTTCTTGCGGGGGGTAGCACCGGGGAGCTGTTTTTT; cdr3_aa: CASSFLAGGSTGELFF; clone_size: .; d_call: TRBD2; j_call: TRBJ2-2; v_call: TRBV27
cdr3_nt: TGTGCCAGCAGTTTATCCGCCGGGGAGGGGGTTGGGGAAGCTTTCTTT; cdr3_aa: CASSLSAGEGVGEAFF; clone_size: .; d_call: .; j_call: TRBJ1-1; v_call: TRBV28
cdr3_nt: TGTGCCAGCGGGAACGGACAGGGTACGAATGAGCAGTTCTTC; cdr3_aa: CASGNGQGTNEQFF; clone_size: .; d_call: TRBD1; j_call: TRBJ2-1; v_call: TRBV28
cdr3_nt: TGTGCCAGCAGTTTCAGAGCTAGGGACGAGCAGTACTTC; cdr3_aa: CASSFRARDEQYF; clone_size: many; d_call: .; j_call: TRBJ2-7; v_call: TRBV28
cdr3_nt: TGTGCCAGCAGTTACACAGGCCCTCTGGCGGGGCAGTACTTC; cdr3_aa: CASSYTGPLAGQYF; clone_size: .; d_call: .; j_call: TRBJ2-7; v_call: TRBV6-5